This T cell receptor beta chain was identified during a study of blood T cell repertoires in COVID-19. Overall study context: Sources were T cells, B-cell-depleted T cells, or PBMCs; the material itself was cDNA or gDNA.

Per the original data handling: Estimation of nucleated cell counts was performed using reference gene primer amplification. Sequenced by immunoSEQ multiplex PCR; TCRdb stores in-frame clones only, minus some. V and J calls plus clone size are reproduced from that table; the DNA served to infer D and trimming. The sample lists over 60,000 clones, around four fifths occurring once. Enrollment of patients from Seattle took place during active infection, with longitudinal follow-up. The CDR3 extends over 17 amino acids. Germline values: CDR1 SGHTA, CDR2 FQGTGA. Deletions cut 5 bases from V and 2 bases from J, with 20 bases between.

The specimen sequenced was peripheral blood. The chain joins TRBV7-3 to TRBJ2-3; possible D gene TRBD2, 5 bases. This sequence was found in a man aged 55 to 70 with COVID-19, enrolled during active disease. The DNA of the CDR3 is TGTGCCAGCAGCCCCTCGGGAACCACATACCTCACAGATACGCAGTATTTT. This encodes CASSPSGTTYLTDTQYF.